The source of this T cell receptor (beta chain) is a study of blood T cells in healthy people across ages. A second PCR of about 7 to 12 cycles used a sample-barcoded 5' primer and a J-beta primer mix. CDR3-containing paired-end reads numbering at least 2.5 million came from each sample. From the 5' RACE reads, TCRdb called clonotypes with MiXCR, one entry per CDR3 protein. This repertoire shows some 920,000 distinct CDR3 sequences, roughly 51% found once; its top ten account for about a fifth. V lost 5 bases, J lost 11 bases, and 26 bases lay in between. The CDR3 is 16 residues long. Germline CDR1 reads MDHEN; CDR2 reads SYDVKM.

Sequencing used blood. The receptor was isolated from a woman in her sixties or seventies in good health. The gene calls are TRBV28 and TRBJ2-3; D gene unclear. CDR3 nucleotide sequence: TGTGCCAGCAGTCATGTGAAAGGTGGGATTACAAATAAGCAGTATTTT. It yields the protein CASSHVKGGITNKQYF. Looking up the rest from reference TRBV28 and TRBJ2-3 gives the full variable domain: DVKVTQSSRYLVKRTGEKVFLECVQDMDHENMFWYRQDPGLGLRLIYFSYDVKMKEKGDIPEGYSVSREKKERFSLILESASTNQTSMYLCASSHVKGGITNKQYFGPGTRLTVL.